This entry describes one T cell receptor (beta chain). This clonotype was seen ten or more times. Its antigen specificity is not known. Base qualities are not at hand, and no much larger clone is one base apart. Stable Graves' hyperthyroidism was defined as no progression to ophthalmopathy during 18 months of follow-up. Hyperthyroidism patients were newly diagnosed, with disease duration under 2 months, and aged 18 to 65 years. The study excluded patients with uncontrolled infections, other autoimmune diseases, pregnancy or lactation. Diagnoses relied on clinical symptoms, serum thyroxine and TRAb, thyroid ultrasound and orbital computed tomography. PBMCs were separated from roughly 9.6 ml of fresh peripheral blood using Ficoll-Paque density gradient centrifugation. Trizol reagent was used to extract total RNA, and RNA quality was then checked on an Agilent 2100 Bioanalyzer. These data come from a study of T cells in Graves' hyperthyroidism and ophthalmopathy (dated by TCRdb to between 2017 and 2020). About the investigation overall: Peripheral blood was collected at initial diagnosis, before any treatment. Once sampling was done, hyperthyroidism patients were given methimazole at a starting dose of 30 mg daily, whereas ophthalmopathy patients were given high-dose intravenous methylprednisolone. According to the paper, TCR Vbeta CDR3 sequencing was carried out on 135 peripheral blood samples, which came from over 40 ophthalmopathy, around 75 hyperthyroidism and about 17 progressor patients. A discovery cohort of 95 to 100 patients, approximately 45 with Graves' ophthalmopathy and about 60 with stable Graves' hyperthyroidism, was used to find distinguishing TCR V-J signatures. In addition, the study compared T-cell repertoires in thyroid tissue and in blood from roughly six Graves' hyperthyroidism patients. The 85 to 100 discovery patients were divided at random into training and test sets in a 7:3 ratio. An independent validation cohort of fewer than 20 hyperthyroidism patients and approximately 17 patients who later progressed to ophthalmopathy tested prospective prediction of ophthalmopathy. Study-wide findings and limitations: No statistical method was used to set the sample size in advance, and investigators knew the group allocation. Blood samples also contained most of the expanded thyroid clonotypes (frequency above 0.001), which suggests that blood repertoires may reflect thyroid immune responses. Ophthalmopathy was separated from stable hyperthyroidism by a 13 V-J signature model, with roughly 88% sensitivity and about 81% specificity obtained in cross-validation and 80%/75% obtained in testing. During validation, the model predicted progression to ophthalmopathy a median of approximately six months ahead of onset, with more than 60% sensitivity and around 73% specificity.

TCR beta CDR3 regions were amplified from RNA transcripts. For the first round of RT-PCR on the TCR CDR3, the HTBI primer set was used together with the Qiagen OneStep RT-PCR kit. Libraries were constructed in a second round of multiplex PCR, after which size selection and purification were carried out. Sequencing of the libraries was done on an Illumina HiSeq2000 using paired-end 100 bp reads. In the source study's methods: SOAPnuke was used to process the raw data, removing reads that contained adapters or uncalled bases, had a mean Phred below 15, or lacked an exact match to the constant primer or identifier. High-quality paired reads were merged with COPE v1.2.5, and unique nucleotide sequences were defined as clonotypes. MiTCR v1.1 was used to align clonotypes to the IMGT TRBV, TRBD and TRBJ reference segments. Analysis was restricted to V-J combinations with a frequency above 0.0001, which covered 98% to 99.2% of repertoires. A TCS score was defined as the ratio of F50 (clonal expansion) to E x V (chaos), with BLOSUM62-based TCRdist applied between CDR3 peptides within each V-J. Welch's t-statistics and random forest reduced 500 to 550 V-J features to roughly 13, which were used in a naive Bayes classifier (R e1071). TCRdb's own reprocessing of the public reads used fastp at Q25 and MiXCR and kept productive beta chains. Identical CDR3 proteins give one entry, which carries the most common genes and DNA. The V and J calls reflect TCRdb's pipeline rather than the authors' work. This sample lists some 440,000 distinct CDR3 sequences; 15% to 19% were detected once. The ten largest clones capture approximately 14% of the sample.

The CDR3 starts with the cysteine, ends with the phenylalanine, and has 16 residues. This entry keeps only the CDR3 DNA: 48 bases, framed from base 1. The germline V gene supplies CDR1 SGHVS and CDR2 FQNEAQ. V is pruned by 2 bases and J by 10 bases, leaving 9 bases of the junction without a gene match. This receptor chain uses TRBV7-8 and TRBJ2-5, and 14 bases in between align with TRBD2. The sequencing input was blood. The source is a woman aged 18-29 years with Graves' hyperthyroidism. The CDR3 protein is CASSLRGLAGVAFQYF. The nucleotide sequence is TGTGCCAGCAGCTTAAGGGGACTAGCGGGAGTAGCATTCCAGTACTTC.